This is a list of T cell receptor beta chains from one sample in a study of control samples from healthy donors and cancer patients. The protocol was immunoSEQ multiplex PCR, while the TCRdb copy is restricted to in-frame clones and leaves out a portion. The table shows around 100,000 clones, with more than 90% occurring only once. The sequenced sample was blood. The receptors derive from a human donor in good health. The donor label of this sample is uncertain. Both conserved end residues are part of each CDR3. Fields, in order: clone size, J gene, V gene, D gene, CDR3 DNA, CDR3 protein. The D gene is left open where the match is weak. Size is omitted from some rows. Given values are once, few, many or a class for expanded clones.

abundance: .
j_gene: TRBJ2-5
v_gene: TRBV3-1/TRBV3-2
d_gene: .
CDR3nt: TGTGCCAGCAGCCCCTCCACCCAGTACTTC
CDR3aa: CASSPSTQYF

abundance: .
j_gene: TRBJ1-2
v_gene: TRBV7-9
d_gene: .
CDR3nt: TGTGCCAGCAGCTCTCTAAGGGGTGCCAACTATGGCTACACCTTC
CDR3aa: CASSSLRGANYGYTF

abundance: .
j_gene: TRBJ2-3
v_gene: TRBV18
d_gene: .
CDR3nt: TGTGCCAGCTCACCGACGGGGGTAGACGTAAGGAAGGGGAATACGCAGTATTTT
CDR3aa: CASSPTGVDVRKGNTQYF

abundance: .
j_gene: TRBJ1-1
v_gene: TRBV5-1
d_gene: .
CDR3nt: TGCGCCAGCGGAGGACTAATGAACACTGAAGCTTTCTTT
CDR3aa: CASGGLMNTEAFF

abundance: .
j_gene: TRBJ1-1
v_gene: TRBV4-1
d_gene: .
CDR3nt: TGCGCCAGCAGCCAGGCCCTTCTACGCACTGAAGCTTTCTTT
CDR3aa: CASSQALLRTEAFF

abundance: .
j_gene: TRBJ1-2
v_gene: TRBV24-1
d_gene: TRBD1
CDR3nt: TGTGCCACCGGTGACCGACAGGGCCATGGCTACACCTTC
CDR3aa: CATGDRQGHGYTF

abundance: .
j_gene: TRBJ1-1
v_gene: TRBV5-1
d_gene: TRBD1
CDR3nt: TGCGCCAGCAGCTTACTGGGACAGCAGAACACTGAAGCTTTCTTT
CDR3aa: CASSLLGQQNTEAFF

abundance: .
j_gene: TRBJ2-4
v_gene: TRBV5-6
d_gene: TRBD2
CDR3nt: TGTGCCAGCAGCTTGGCGGGGCGGGGGGGCTTAAACATTCAGTACTTC
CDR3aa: CASSLAGRGGLNIQYF

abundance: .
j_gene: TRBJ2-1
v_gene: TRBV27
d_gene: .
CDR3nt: TGTGCCAGCAGTTGGAACAGGCCGAGCTCCTACAATGAGCAGTTCTTC
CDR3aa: CASSWNRPSSYNEQFF

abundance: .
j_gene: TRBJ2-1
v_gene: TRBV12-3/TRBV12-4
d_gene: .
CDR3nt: TGTGCCAGCAGCCCGACGGTAAATGAGCAGTTCTTC
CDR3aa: CASSPTVNEQFF

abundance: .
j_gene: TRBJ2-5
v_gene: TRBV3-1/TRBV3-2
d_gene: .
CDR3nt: TGTGCCAGCAGTCACAACGCCAGGGATGCGACCCAGTACTTC
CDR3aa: CASSHNARDATQYF

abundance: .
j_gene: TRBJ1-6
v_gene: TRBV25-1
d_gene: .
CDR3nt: TGTGCCAGCAGTGAATCATTCGGGTCCTATAATTCACCCCTCCACTTT
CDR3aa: CASSESFGSYNSPLHF

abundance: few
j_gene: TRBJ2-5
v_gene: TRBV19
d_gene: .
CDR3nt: TGTGCCACCCGCACCCTTCACAGAGGAGAGACCCAGTACTTC
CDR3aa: CATRTLHRGETQYF

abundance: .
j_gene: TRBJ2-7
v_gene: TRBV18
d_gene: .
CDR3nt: TGTGCCAGCTCACCTGCTGGGGCAGGTACTTCCTACGAGCAGTACTTC
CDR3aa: CASSPAGAGTSYEQYF

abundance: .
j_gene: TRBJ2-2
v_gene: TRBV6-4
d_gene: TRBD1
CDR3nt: TGTGCCAGCAGTGACCAGGGACAGGGGAACACCGGGGAGCTGTTTTTT
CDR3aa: CASSDQGQGNTGELFF

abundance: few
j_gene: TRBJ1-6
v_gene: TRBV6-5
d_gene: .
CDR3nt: TGTGCCAGCAGCTTTTATAATTCACCCCTCCACTTT
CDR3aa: CASSFYNSPLHF

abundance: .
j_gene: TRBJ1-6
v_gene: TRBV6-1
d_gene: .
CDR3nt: TGTGCCAGCAGTGGGGCCTGGGCACCCAGGAATTCACCCCTCCACTTT
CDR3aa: CASSGAWAPRNSPLHF

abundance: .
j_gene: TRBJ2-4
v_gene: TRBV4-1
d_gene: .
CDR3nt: TGCGCCAGCAGCCAAGAGTCAGGGCGGGCCGGCGGAGGCATTCAGTACTTC
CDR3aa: CASSQESGRAGGGIQYF

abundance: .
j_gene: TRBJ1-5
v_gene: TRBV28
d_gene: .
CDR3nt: TGTGCCAGCAGTGCCCAGGGGTATCCCCAGCATTTT
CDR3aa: CASSAQGYPQHF

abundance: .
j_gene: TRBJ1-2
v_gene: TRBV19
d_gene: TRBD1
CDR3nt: TGTGCCAGTACCAAAAGGACAGGGGCGAAATATAACTATGGCTACACCTTC
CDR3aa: CASTKRTGAKYNYGYTF

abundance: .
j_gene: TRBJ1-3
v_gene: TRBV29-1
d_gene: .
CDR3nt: TGCAGCGCCGAAGGCAGAAACACCATATATTTT
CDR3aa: CSAEGRNTIYF

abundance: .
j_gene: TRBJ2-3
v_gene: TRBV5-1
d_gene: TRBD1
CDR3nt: TGCGCCAGCAGCCTAGGACAGGGACGTTATGATACGCAGTATTTT
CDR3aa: CASSLGQGRYDTQYF

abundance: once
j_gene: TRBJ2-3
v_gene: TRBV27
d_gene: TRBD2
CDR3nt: TGTGCCAGCAGCCCGACACTAGCGGGGTTGGAGTATTTT
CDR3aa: CASSPTLAGLEYF

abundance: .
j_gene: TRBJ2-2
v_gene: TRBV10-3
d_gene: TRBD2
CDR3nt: TGTGCCACCCTTTCTAGCGGGGGGGAAGCCGGGGAGCTGTTTTTT
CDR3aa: CATLSSGGEAGELFF

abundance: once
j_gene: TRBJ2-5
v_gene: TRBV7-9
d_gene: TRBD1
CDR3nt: TGTGCCAGCAGCCCGGGACAGTACCAAGAGACCCAGTACTTC
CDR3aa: CASSPGQYQETQYF

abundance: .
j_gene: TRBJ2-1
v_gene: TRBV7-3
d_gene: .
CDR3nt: TGTGCCAGCAGCTTAAGCTACCCCAATGAGCAGTTCTTC
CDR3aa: CASSLSYPNEQFF

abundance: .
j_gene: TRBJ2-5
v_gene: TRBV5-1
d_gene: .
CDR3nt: TGCGCCAGCAGCTTATCGTCAGGGAACCAAGAGACCCAGTACTTC
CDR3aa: CASSLSSGNQETQYF

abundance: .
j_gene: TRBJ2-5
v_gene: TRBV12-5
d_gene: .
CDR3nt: TGTGCTAGTGGCCTGATAGAGACCCAGTACTTC
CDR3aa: CASGLIETQYF

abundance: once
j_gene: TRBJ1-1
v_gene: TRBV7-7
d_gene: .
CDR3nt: TGTGCCAGCAGCACTGGACCTTACACTGAAGCTTTCTTT
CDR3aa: CASSTGPYTEAFF

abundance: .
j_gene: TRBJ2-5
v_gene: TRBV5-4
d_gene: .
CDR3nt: TGTGCCAGCAGCTCACCCCGGGACACCCAAGAGACCCAGTACTTC
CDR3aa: CASSSPRDTQETQYF

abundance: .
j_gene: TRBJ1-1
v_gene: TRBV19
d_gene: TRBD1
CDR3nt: TGTGCCAGTAGTATCCGACAGGGGGCGGACACTGAAGCTTTCTTT
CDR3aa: CASSIRQGADTEAFF

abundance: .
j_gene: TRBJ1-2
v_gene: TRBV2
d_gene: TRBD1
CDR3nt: TGTGCCAGCAGTGAAGCACAAGGGACAGGTTGGGGCTACACCTTC
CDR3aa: CASSEAQGTGWGYTF

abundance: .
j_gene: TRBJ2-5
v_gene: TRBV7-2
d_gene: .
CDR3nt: TGTGCCAGCAGCTTAGCAAAGGACAAGCAAGAGACCCAGTACTTC
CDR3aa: CASSLAKDKQETQYF

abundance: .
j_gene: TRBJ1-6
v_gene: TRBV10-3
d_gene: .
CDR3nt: TGTGCCATCAGTGAGTCTACAGGAGCTAATAATTCACCCCTCCACTTT
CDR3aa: CAISESTGANNSPLHF

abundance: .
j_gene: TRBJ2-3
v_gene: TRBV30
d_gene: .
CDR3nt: TGTGCCTGGAGTGTTGCCCCCGCAGATACGCAGTATTTT
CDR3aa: CAWSVAPADTQYF

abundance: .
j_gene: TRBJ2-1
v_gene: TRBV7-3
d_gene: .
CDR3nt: TGTGCCAGCAGCGATCAGGGGAGCCATGAGCAGTTCTTC
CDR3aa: CASSDQGSHEQFF

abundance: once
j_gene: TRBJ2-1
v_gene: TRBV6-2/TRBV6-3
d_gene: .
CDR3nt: TGTGCCAGCAGTTACCCATCCGAGGGGGACTTGAATGAGCAGTTCTTC
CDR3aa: CASSYPSEGDLNEQFF

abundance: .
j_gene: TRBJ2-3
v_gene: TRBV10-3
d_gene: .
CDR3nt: TGTGCCATCAGTGAGATGGGCCCAGGTAGTGGGAATACGCAGTATTTT
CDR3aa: CAISEMGPGSGNTQYF

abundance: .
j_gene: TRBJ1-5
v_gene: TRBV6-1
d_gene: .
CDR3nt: TGTGCCAGCAGTGATAATGGGGATCAGCCCCAGCATTTT
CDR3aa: CASSDNGDQPQHF

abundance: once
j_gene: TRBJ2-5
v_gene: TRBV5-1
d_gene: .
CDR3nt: TGCGCCAGCAGCTTGCCTCAGGAGACCCAGTACTTC
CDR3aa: CASSLPQETQYF

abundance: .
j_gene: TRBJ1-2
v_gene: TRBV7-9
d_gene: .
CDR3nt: TGTGCCAGCAGCTCAGAACTAAAAATGAGGGGCTACACCTTC
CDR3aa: CASSSELKMRGYTF

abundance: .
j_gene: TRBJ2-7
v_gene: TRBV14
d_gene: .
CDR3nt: TGTGCCAGCAGCCCCGGGACCCCCAGGGGCGAGCAGTACTTC
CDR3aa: CASSPGTPRGEQYF

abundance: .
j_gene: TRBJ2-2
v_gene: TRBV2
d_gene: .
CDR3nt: TGTGCCAGCAGTGTTAGAGAGAACACCGGGGAGCTGTTTTTT
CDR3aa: CASSVRENTGELFF

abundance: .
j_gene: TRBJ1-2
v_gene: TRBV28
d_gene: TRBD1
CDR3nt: TGTGCCAGCAGTTCGACCGACAGGGGTAGCTATGGCTACACCTTC
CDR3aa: CASSSTDRGSYGYTF

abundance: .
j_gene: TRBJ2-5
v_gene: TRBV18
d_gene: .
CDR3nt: TGTGCCAGCTCACCGCGGGTAGGAGAGACCCAGTACTTC
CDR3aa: CASSPRVGETQYF

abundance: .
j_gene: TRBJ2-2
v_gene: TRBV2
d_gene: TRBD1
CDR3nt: TGTGCCAGCAGGGGACAGGGGGCTGGCGGGGAGCTGTTTTTT
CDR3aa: CASRGQGAGGELFF

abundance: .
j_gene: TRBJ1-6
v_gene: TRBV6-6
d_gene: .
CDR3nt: TGTGCCAGCAGTCGCGACGGGGGCCTCCCGGGGAGTAATTCACCCCTCCACTTT
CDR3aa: CASSRDGGLPGSNSPLHF

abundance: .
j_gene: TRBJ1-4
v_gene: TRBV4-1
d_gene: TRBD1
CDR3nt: TGCGCCAGCAGCCCCCCGGGACAGGGGGTCGGAAAACTGTTTTTT
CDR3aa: CASSPPGQGVGKLFF

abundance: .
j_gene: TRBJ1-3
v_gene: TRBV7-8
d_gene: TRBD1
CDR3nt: TGTGCCAGCAGCTTCGGTAGGACAGGGTATGGAAACACCATATATTTT
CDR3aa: CASSFGRTGYGNTIYF

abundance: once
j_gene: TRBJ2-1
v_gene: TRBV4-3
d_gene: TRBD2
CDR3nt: TGCGCCAGCAGCCAAGATGCAGCGGGGATCAATGAGCAGTTCTTC
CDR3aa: CASSQDAAGINEQFF

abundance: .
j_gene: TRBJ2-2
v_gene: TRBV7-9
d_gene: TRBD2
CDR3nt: TGTGCCAGCAGCTTAGCCCTCTCGGGGGCGGGGGGGCCGGCCGGGGAGCTGTTTTTT
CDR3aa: CASSLALSGAGGPAGELFF

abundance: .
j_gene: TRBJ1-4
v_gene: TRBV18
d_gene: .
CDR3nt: TGTGCCAGCTCACCGCAAGGCCAGGGGCCGGAAAAACTGTTTTTT
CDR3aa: CASSPQGQGPEKLFF

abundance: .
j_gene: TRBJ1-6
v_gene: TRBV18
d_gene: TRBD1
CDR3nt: TGTGCCAGCTCCGAAAGGACAGGGCTAAATTCACCCCTCCACTTT
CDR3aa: CASSERTGLNSPLHF

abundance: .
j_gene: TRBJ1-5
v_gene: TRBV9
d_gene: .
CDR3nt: TGTGCCAGCAGCGTTTCCCCATTGAATGGGCCCCAGCATTTT
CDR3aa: CASSVSPLNGPQHF

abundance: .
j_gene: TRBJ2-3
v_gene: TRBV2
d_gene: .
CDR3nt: TGTGCCAGCAACGACTACATCACAGATACGCAGTATTTT
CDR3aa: CASNDYITDTQYF

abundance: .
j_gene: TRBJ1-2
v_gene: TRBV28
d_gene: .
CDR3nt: TGTGCCAGCAGTTGGACGGTCTATGGCTACACCTTC
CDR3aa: CASSWTVYGYTF